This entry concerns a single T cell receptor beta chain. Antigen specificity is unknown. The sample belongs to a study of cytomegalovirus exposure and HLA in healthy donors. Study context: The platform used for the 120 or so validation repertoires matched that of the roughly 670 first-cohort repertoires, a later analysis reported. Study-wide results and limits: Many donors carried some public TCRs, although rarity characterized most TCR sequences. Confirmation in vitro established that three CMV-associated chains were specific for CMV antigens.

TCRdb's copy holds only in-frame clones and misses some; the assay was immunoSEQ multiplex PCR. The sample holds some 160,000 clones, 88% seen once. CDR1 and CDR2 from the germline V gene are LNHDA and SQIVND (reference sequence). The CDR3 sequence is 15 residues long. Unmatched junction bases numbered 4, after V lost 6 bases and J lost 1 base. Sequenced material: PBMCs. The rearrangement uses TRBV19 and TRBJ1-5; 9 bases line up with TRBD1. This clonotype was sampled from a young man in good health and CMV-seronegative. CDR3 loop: CASSLGQGSNQPQHF. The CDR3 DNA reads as TGTGCCAGTAGCCTAGGACAGGGGAGCAATCAGCCCCAGCATTTT.